These T cell receptor beta chains were read from a single sample in a study of vaccination and CD4 T cells after COVID-19. Their antigens are not known. MiXCR, applied by TCRdb to the PCR reads, yields one record per CDR3 protein. The table records about 14,000 distinct CDR3 sequences, roughly 30% of them present only once. The sequenced sample was CD4+ T cells from blood, cultured in vitro, obtained after SARS-CoV-2 vaccination. The receptors were gathered from a human donor who had recovered from COVID-19. The CDR3 runs from the conserved cysteine through the conserved F or W. The D gene is left open where the match is weak. Clone size appears in some rows only: once, few, many, or a class for an expanded clone.

. . TRBJ1-5 TRBV19 CASKYPARGQPQHF TGTGCCAGTAAGTACCCGGCGAGGGGTCAGCCCCAGCATTTT
. . TRBJ2-1 TRBV15 CATSKPPPGSYNEQFF TGTGCCACCAGTAAGCCCCCCCCGGGCTCCTACAATGAGCAGTTCTTC
. few TRBJ2-2 TRBV20-1 CSAGVGVRNTGELFF TGCAGTGCTGGCGTTGGGGTCAGGAACACCGGGGAGCTGTTTTTT
TRBD2 . TRBJ2-3 TRBV19 CASSGLPWGGTTITDTQYF TGTGCCAGTAGTGGACTCCCCTGGGGCGGGACTACAATCACAGATACGCAGTATTTT
TRBD1 . TRBJ1-2 TRBV11-2 CASSLVRQGDGYTF TGTGCCAGCAGCTTAGTCAGACAGGGTGACGGCTACACCTTC
. . TRBJ1-1 TRBV7-8 CASSLGHGGRDTEAFF TGTGCCAGCAGCTTAGGGCATGGAGGGCGGGACACTGAAGCTTTCTTT
. . TRBJ1-4 TRBV28 CASRLGTRSNEKLFF TGTGCCAGCAGGCTGGGGACGCGGAGTAATGAAAAACTGTTTTTT
. . TRBJ2-1 TRBV18 CASSPPEGVGEQFF TGTGCCAGCTCACCACCGGAGGGTGTGGGTGAGCAGTTCTTC
TRBD1 . TRBJ1-5 TRBV18 CASSLTAQGTNSNQPQHF TGTGCCAGCTCACTGACCGCACAGGGGACCAATAGCAATCAGCCCCAGCATTTT
TRBD1 . TRBJ2-1 TRBV20-1 CSAYGTGVSYNEQFF TGCAGTGCTTATGGGACAGGGGTTTCCTACAATGAGCAGTTCTTC
. few TRBJ2-5 TRBV10-1 CASSEWVGKAQYF TGCGCCAGCAGTGAGTGGGTAGGGAAGGCCCAGTACTTC
. . TRBJ2-2 TRBV29-1 CSASLRADTGELFF TGCAGCGCAAGCCTAAGGGCGGACACCGGGGAGCTGTTTTTT
. . TRBJ1-3 TRBV28 CASSTRGTGNTIYF TGTGCCAGCAGTACCCGGGGTACTGGAAACACCATATATTTT
. . TRBJ1-5 TRBV6-2/TRBV6-3 CTSSYPGGQPQHF TGTACCAGCAGTTACCCAGGCGGTCAGCCCCAGCATTTT
TRBD2 . TRBJ2-5 TRBV20-1 CSARDGKGGQETQYF TGCAGTGCTAGAGATGGGAAGGGAGGGCAAGAGACCCAGTACTTC
. . TRBJ1-2 TRBV7-8 CASSSLPSAGDYGYTF TGTGCCAGCAGCTCTCTGCCCTCAGCGGGGGACTATGGCTACACCTTC
. . TRBJ2-5 TRBV7-6 CASSPKQETQYF TGTGCCAGCAGCCCGAAACAAGAGACCCAGTACTTC
. few TRBJ2-5 TRBV6-2/TRBV6-3 CASFLGGGGETQYF TGTGCCAGCTTCCTGGGGGGAGGAGGCGAGACCCAGTACTTC
TRBD1 . TRBJ2-7 TRBV12-3/TRBV12-4 CASSLAQGAVEQYF TGTGCCAGCAGTTTGGCCCAGGGGGCTGTCGAGCAGTACTTC
. few TRBJ1-1 TRBV7-2 CASSYWGAEAFF TGTGCCAGCAGCTACTGGGGAGCTGAAGCTTTCTTT
TRBD2 few TRBJ2-1 TRBV7-2 CASSKGWTSGTNEQFF TGTGCCAGCAGCAAAGGCTGGACTAGCGGGACAAATGAGCAGTTCTTC
. . TRBJ1-2 TRBV28 CASSRGGEDYNYGYTF TGTGCCAGCAGTCGAGGGGGGGAGGACTATAACTATGGCTACACCTTC
. . TRBJ2-7 TRBV6-5 CASSFRTGRGNYEQYF TGTGCCAGCAGTTTTCGTACAGGGAGGGGGAACTACGAGCAGTACTTC
. few TRBJ1-2 TRBV28 CASSWTDFENYGYTF TGTGCCAGCAGTTGGACCGATTTCGAGAACTATGGCTACACCTTC
TRBD1 few TRBJ1-6 TRBV6-1 CASSDRDRHYNSPLHF TGTGCCAGCAGTGATCGGGACAGACACTATAATTCACCCCTCCACTTT
. few TRBJ2-7 TRBV6-2/TRBV6-3 CASSRQQGLEQYF TGTGCCAGCAGCCGACAACAGGGCCTGGAGCAGTACTTC
TRBD1 . TRBJ2-5 TRBV12-3/TRBV12-4 CASRGTGSQGTQYF TGTGCCAGCAGGGGGACAGGGAGCCAAGGAACCCAGTACTTC